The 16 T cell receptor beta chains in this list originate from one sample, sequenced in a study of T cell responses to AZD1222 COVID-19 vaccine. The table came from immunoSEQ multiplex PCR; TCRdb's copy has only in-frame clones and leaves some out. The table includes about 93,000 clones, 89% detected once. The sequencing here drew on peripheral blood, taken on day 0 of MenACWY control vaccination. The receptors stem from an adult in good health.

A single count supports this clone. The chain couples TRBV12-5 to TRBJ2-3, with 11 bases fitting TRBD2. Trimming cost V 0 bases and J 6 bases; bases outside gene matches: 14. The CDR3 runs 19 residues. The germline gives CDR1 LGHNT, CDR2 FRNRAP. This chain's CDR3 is CASGLVAMTSGVVRDTQYF. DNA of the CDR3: TGTGCTAGTGGTTTGGTTGCGATGACTAGCGGGGTGGTTCGGGATACGCAGTATTTT. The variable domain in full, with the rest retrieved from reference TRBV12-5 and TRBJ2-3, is DARVTQTPRHKVTEMGQEVTMRCQPILGHNTVFWYRQTMMQGLELLAYFRNRAPLDDSGMPKDRFSAEMPDATLATLKIQPSEPRDSAVYFCASGLVAMTSGVVRDTQYFGPGTRLTVL.

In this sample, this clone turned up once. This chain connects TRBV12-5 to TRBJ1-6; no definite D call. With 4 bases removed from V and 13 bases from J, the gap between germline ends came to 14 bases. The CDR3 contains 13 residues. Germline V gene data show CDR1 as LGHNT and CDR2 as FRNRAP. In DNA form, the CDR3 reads TGTGCTAGTGGTTCTCCAGAAACCACCCCCCTCCACTTT. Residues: CASGSPETTPLHF.

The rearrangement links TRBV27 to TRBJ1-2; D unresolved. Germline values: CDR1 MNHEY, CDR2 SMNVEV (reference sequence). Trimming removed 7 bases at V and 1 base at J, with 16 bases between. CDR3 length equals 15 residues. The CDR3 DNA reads TGTGCCAGCACTCCTGGTGTGGGGAGTAACTATGGCTACACCTTC. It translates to CASTPGVGSNYGYTF.

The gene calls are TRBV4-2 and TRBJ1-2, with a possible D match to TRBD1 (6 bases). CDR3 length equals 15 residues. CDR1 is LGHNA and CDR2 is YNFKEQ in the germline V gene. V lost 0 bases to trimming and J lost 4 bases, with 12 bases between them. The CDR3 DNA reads TGTGCCAGCAGCCAAGACAGGGGCACCTTCTATGGCTACACCTTC. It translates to CASSQDRGTFYGYTF.

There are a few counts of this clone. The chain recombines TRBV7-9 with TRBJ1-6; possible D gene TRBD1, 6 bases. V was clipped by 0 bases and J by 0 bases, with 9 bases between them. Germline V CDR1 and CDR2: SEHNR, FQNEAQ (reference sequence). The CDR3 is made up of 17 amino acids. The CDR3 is CASSLAGASSYNSPLHF. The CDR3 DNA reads TGTGCCAGCAGCTTAGCGGGGGCCAGCTCCTATAATTCACCCCTCCACTTT.

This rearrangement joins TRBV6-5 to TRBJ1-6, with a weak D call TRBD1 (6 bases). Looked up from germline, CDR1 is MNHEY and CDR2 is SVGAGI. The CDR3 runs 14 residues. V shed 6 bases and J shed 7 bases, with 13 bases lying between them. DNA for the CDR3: TGTGCCAGCAGCCACGGACAGCTAAATTCACCCCTCCACTTT. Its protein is CASSHGQLNSPLHF.

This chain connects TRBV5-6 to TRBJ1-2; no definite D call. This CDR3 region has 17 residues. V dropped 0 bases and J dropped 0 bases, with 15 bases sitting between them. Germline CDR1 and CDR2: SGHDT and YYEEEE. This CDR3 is CASSLGQARLSNYGYTF. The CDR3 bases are TGTGCCAGCAGCTTGGGGCAGGCCCGCCTTTCTAACTATGGCTACACCTTC.

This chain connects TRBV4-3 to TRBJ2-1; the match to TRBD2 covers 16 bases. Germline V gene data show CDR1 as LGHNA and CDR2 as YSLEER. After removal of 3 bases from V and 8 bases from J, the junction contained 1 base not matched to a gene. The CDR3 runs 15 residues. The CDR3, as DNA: TGCGCCAGCAGCCAGGGACTAGCGGGGGGGCATGAGCAGTTCTTC. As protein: CASSQGLAGGHEQFF.

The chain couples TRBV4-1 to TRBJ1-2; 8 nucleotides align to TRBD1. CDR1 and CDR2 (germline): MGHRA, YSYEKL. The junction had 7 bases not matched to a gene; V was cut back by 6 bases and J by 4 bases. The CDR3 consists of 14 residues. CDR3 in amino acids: CASSTGGQGYGYTF. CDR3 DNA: TGCGCCAGCAGTACCGGCGGACAGGGCTATGGCTACACCTTC.

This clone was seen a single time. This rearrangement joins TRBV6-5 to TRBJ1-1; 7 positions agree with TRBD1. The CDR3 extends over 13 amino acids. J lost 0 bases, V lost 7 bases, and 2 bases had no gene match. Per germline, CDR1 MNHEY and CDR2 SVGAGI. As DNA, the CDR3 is TGTGCCAGCAAGGGACAGCTGAACACTGAAGCTTTCTTT. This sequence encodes CASKGQLNTEAFF.

In nucleotides, the CDR3 is TGCAGCGTTGAAGATGGGACAGGATCCCTCTACGAGCAGTACTTC. Translation: CSVEDGTGSLYEQYF. The rearrangement uses TRBV29-1 and TRBJ2-7; TRBD1 agrees at 8 bases. The germline V gene has CDR1 SQVTM and CDR2 ANQGSEA. The V and J ends lost 0 bases and 3 bases, in that order; junction bases with no gene match: 7. CDR3 length: 15 residues.

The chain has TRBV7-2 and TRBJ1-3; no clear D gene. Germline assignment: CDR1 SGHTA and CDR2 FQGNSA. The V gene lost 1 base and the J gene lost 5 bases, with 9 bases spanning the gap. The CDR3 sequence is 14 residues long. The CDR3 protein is CASSLESARNTIYF. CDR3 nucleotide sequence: TGTGCCAGCAGCTTAGAATCAGCACGAAACACCATATATTTT.

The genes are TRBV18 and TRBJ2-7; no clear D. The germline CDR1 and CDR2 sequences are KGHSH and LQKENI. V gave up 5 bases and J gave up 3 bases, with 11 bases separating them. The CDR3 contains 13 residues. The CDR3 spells CASSEGDNYEQYF. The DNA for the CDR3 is TGTGCCAGCTCAGAAGGTGACAACTACGAGCAGTACTTC.

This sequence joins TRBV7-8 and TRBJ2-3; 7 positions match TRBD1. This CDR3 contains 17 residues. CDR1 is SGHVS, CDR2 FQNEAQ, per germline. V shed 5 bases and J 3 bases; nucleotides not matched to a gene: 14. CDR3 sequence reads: CASSTQGQRMWTDTQYF. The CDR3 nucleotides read TGTGCCAGCAGCACACAGGGACAGCGGATGTGGACAGATACGCAGTATTTT.

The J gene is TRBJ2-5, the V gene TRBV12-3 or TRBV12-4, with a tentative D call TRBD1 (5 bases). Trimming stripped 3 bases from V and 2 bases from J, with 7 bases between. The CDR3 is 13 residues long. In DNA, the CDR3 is TGTGCCAGCAGTTTCAACAGGCAAGAGACCCAGTACTTC. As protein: CASSFNRQETQYF.

CDR3 in amino acids: CASSEILWKNIQYF. CDR3 DNA: TGTGCCAGCAGTGAAATCTTATGGAAAAACATTCAGTACTTC. The chain recombines TRBV6-1 with TRBJ2-4; D call uncertain. This CDR3 is 14 amino acids long. The germline CDR1 and CDR2 sequences are MNHNS and SASEGT. V lost 2 bases to trimming and J lost 4 bases, with 9 bases between them.